This entry lists 22 T cell receptor beta chains sequenced from one sample in a study of blood T cell repertoires in COVID-19. Libraries were prepared by immunoSEQ multiplex PCR; TCRdb keeps only in-frame clonotypes and omits some of them. The sample shows tens of thousands of clones, roughly nine tenths of them seen only once. Sequences were obtained from peripheral blood. The receptor set was obtained from a human donor with active COVID-19. The donor label of this sample is uncertain.

The V gene is TRBV19, the J gene TRBJ2-5, with a tentative D call TRBD1 (7 bases). The CDR3 contains 14 residues. Germline V gives CDR1 LNHDA, CDR2 SQIVND (reference sequence). V lost 6 bases, J lost 4 bases, and 15 bases lay in between. The CDR3 loop reads CASRAGQRVETQYF. The CDR3 DNA is TGTGCCAGTAGGGCGGGACAGAGAGTAGAGACCCAGTACTTC.

The chain has TRBV28 and TRBJ1-2, with D possibly being TRBD1 (6 bases). There are 14 residues in the CDR3. Trimming shortened V by 3 bases and J by 4 bases, and 12 bases separated the two germline ends. Germline lookup yields CDR1 MDHEN and CDR2 SYDVKM. The CDR3 DNA reads TGTGCCAGCAGTTTGCGGGGGCTGAGCTATGGCTACACCTTC. Translated: CASSLRGLSYGYTF.

The chain couples TRBV29-1 to TRBJ1-2; 8 bases fit TRBD1. V trimming: 2 bases; J trimming: 7 bases; junction bases outside the gene matches: 6. Germline CDR1 reads SQVTM; CDR2 reads ANQGSEA. The CDR3 is 13 amino acids. For the CDR3, the DNA is TGCAGCGTTGAAAACTCAGGGGGCATTGGCTACACCTTC. The encoded protein is CSVENSGGIGYTF.

The chain recombines TRBV25-1 with TRBJ1-3, with D tentatively TRBD1 (6 bases). Trimming took 3 bases from V and 0 from J, leaving 9 bases between them. Germline CDR1 and CDR2: MGHDK and SYGVNS. The CDR3 is made up of 15 amino acids. Here the CDR3 DNA reads TGTGCCAGCAGTGACGACAGGTACTCTGGAAACACCATATATTTT. It yields the protein CASSDDRYSGNTIYF.

In this sample, this clone turned up a few times. The genes are TRBV3-1 (or the pseudogene TRBV3-2) and TRBJ2-2; TRBD1 aligns across 9 bases. V lost 2 bases and J lost 2; bases outside the gene matches: 0. CDR1 is LGHDT, CDR2 YNNKEL, per germline (reference sequence). The CDR3 extends over 15 amino acids. The CDR3 bases are TGTGCCAGCAGCCAAACAGGGGGCAACACCGGGGAGCTGTTTTTT. Amino acid sequence: CASSQTGGNTGELFF.

The rearrangement joins TRBV2 to TRBJ2-7; weak D call: TRBD1 (5 bases). The CDR3 has 15 residues. Germline CDR1 SNHLY, CDR2 FYNNEI. Trimming took 6 bases from V and 7 from J, leaving 22 bases between them. The CDR3 is CASSRVLDGSREQYF. CDR3 in DNA: TGTGCCAGCAGCAGGGTCTTGGACGGGTCACGGGAGCAGTACTTC.

This chain links TRBV12-3 or TRBV12-4 with TRBJ2-2, with TRBD1 as a possible D gene (6 bases). The CDR3 is 13 amino acids. V gave up 6 bases and J gave up 7 bases, with 12 bases separating them. Here the CDR3 DNA reads TGTGCCAGCAGCTTACAGGGTGTCGGGGAGCTGTTTTTT. Translation: CASSLQGVGELFF.

This clone was detected only once. One junction end disagrees with the germline gene, perhaps due to a read error. J is TRBJ2-5 and V is TRBV7-7; the match to TRBD1 covers 7 bases. The CDR3 loop spans 13 amino acids. CDR1 SSHAT and CDR2 FNYEAQ come from the germline V gene (reference sequence). This CDR3 reads CASSSTGKETQYF. DNA for the CDR3: TGTGCTAGCAGCTCGACAGGGAAAGAGACCCAGTACTTC.

The chain couples TRBV9 to TRBJ2-7; 8 positions match TRBD2. J was trimmed by 2 bases and V by 4 bases; bases with no gene match: 11. The germline gives CDR1 SGDLS, CDR2 YYNGEE. The CDR3 runs to 16 residues. The CDR3 coding sequence is TGTGCCAGCAGCTTCCCCCCGACTAGCGCGACCTACGAGCAGTACTTC. Translation gives CASSFPPTSATYEQYF.

DNA for the CDR3: TGTGCCAGCAGCCCCCAGGGACAGGCACAAGAGACCCAGTACTTC. The encoded protein is CASSPQGQAQETQYF. The chain uses TRBV7-2 and TRBJ2-5; 8 nucleotides agree with TRBD1. The CDR3 sequence is 15 residues long. Germline assignment: CDR1 SGHTA and CDR2 FQGNSA. Losses at the gene ends were 5 bases for V and 2 bases for J; bases not matched to a gene: 7.

This clone was observed a single time. The chain couples TRBV7-8 to TRBJ1-2; a possible D gene is TRBD1 (5 bases). This CDR3 spans 18 amino acids. Looked up from germline, CDR1 is SGHVS and CDR2 is FQNEAQ. Trimming shortened V by 2 bases and J by 4 bases, and 23 bases separated the two germline ends. CDR3 in DNA: TGTGCCAGCAGCTTATTTACGACGCGGGGCAAGGGAGCCTATGGCTACACCTTC. Protein product: CASSLFTTRGKGAYGYTF.

J is TRBJ1-5 and V is TRBV12-3 or TRBV12-4; no clear D. The V end lost 6 bases, the J end lost 7 bases, and 13 bases lay between the germline ends. This CDR3 has 13 amino acids. The DNA of the CDR3 is TGTGCCAGCAGACCTTCAAGTAGCCAGCCCCAGCATTTT. Translating gives CASRPSSSQPQHF.

This sequence joins TRBV11-2 and TRBJ2-7; no reliable D call. The germline V gene has CDR1 SGHAT and CDR2 FQNNGV. The CDR3 covers 12 residues. Trimming removed 7 bases at V and 3 bases at J, with 10 bases between. The CDR3 coding sequence is TGTGCCAGCACCAGGCAGGTCTACGAGCAGTACTTC. Amino acid sequence: CASTRQVYEQYF.

This clone appeared once. V gene TRBV15 combines with J gene TRBJ1-1; a weak D match, TRBD1 (5 bases). This CDR3 has 15 amino acids. CDR1 and CDR2 (germline): LNHNV, YYDKDF (reference sequence). V lost 3 bases and J 1 base, leaving 12 bases between the germline ends. This chain's CDR3 is CATSSPDRWNTEAFF. CDR3 bases: TGTGCCACCAGCAGCCCCGACAGATGGAACACTGAAGCTTTCTTT.

V usage is TRBV5-1 and J usage is TRBJ2-1; 9 bases agree with TRBD2. The CDR3 is 14 amino acids. The V gene's germline CDR1 is SGHRS and CDR2 YFSETQ. V gave up 0 bases and J gave up 7 bases; unmatched junction bases: 2. Here the CDR3 DNA reads TGCGCCAGCAGCTTGGCTAGCGGGAAAAATGAGCAGTTCTTC. Its translation is CASSLASGKNEQFF.

The chain has TRBV19 and TRBJ2-1; D is ambiguous. Germline CDR1 is LNHDA and CDR2 is SQIVND (reference sequence). V was cut by 6 bases and J by 1 base, with 10 bases left in between. This CDR3 is built from 14 residues. The CDR3: CASRIPGSYNEQFF. The CDR3 coding sequence is TGTGCCAGTAGGATACCCGGGTCCTACAATGAGCAGTTCTTC.

The chain carries TRBV4-3 and TRBJ2-7; D perhaps matches TRBD2 (6 bases). Trimming stripped 0 bases from V and 0 bases from J, with 15 bases between. Germline CDR1 and CDR2: LGHNA and YSLEER. The CDR3 covers 17 residues. CDR3 sequence (DNA): TGCGCCAGCAGCCAAGATGCGGGCGGGGAAAGCTCCTACGAGCAGTACTTC. This codes for CASSQDAGGESSYEQYF.

V and J are TRBV5-8 and TRBJ2-7, with D perhaps matching TRBD2 (6 bases). V gave up 0 bases and J gave up 2 bases, with 18 bases separating them. There are 17 residues in the CDR3. Germline V gene data show CDR1 as SGHTS and CDR2 as YDEGEE. This chain's CDR3 is CASSLAGRLGFPYEQYF. In nucleotides, the CDR3 is TGTGCCAGCAGCTTGGCGGGGAGACTAGGGTTTCCCTACGAGCAGTACTTC.

The chain combines TRBV7-2 with TRBJ2-1; TRBD2 is a possible D gene (6 bases). V was pared by 0 bases and J by 10 bases, with 16 bases between. The CDR3 loop spans 15 amino acids. CDR1 is SGHTA and CDR2 is FQGNSA in the germline V gene. The CDR3 coding sequence is TGTGCCAGCAGCTTAGCCCCTAGCGTTTGGGGGGAGCAGTTCTTC. Encoded protein: CASSLAPSVWGEQFF. The whole variable domain, remainder taken from reference TRBV7-2 and TRBJ2-1, is GAGVSQSPSNKVTEKGKDVELRCDPISGHTALYWYRQSLGQGLEFLIYFQGNSAPDKSGLPSDRFSAERTGGSVSTLTIQRTQQEDSAVYLCASSLAPSVWGEQFFGPGTRLTVL.

This chain links TRBV9 with TRBJ2-3; 8 bases are a match to TRBD2. This CDR3 is 16 amino acids long. Per germline, CDR1 SGDLS and CDR2 YYNGEE. V was clipped by 1 base and J by 1 base; unmatched bases: 5. CDR3 loop: CASSVMHSGGTDTQYF. The CDR3 DNA follows: TGTGCCAGCAGCGTAATGCATAGCGGGGGCACAGATACGCAGTATTTT.

The chain joins TRBV30 to TRBJ1-2; 8 bases are shared with TRBD1. The CDR3 is 15 amino acids. CDR1 and CDR2 from the germline V gene are GTSNPN and SVGIG (reference sequence). The V segment lost 8 bases and the J segment 6 bases; nucleotides outside the gene matches: 17. CDR3 sequence: CAATGGGQGANGYTF. The CDR3 nucleotides are TGTGCCGCCACTGGAGGGGGCCAGGGGGCTAATGGCTACACCTTC.

In its sample, this clone ranks as medium-sized. This CDR3 is CASSVGGGPYEQYF. In nucleotides, the CDR3 is TGTGCCAGCAGCGTAGGCGGCGGGCCCTACGAGCAGTACTTC. This chain links TRBV9 with TRBJ2-7; D may be TRBD2 (5 bases). CDR1 and CDR2 from the germline V gene are SGDLS and YYNGEE. The CDR3 sequence is 14 residues long. Trimming cost V 0 bases and J 2 bases, with 9 bases left between them.